Shown below are 31 T cell receptor beta chains from a single sample sequenced in a study of vaccination effects on CD4 cells after COVID-19. After expansion with viral peptide pools in the ViraFEST assay, antigen-specific CD4+ T cells were sequenced. Upon completion of about ten days in culture, CD4+ T cells were isolated. Participants got two doses of BNT162b2 or mRNA-1273 vaccine. Which antigens these TCRs recognize remains unknown. The assay was immunoSEQ multiplex PCR, and TCRdb's table has in-frame clones only and misses some. The sample consists of around 33,000 clones, roughly 78% of them appearing once. Sequenced here: CD4+ T cells from PBMCs cultured with HCoV-NL63 spike peptides, sampled after COVID-19 vaccination. Receptor source: a human donor who received a COVID-19 vaccine. Some clones in this sample may be carry-over from other donors' samples.

CDR3 loop: CASSQDTGRGQQGYTF. The CDR3 DNA sequence: TGTGCCAGCAGCCAAGATACTGGCAGGGGGCAGCAGGGCTACACCTTC. The rearrangement uses TRBV3-1 (or the pseudogene TRBV3-2) and TRBJ1-2; 8 positions match TRBD1. The CDR3 has 16 residues. Germline V gene sequence: CDR1 LGHDT, CDR2 YNNKEL (reference sequence). Germline trimming cut 0 bases from V and 8 bases from J; bases unmatched to any gene: 11.

Here the CDR3 DNA reads TGTGCCAGCACTTCAACGGAGGGGGCCGCCAGGGGCTACACCTTC. Translated: CASTSTEGAARGYTF. The chain combines TRBV6-6 with TRBJ1-2; 7 nucleotides match TRBD1. This CDR3 has 15 amino acids. V gave up 7 bases and J gave up 8 bases; unmatched junction bases: 16. Per germline, CDR1 MNHNY and CDR2 SVGAGI (reference sequence).

V gene TRBV6-5 combines with J gene TRBJ1-1; D unclear. Trimming took 2 bases from V and 1 from J, leaving 8 bases between them. Germline CDR1 MNHEY, CDR2 SVGAGI. This CDR3 is 14 amino acids long. CDR3 bases: TGTGCCAGCAGTTACAGTTATGGGAACACTGAAGCTTTCTTT. This gives the protein CASSYSYGNTEAFF.

The DNA for the CDR3 is TGTGCCAGCAGCTTATCGCGGGGGGGCACAGATACGCAGTATTTT. It encodes CASSLSRGGTDTQYF. The V and J genes are TRBV7-2 and TRBJ2-3; 8 positions agree with TRBD2. CDR1 SGHTA and CDR2 FQGNSA come from the germline V gene. The CDR3 sequence is 15 residues long. The V segment lost 2 bases and the J segment 1 base; nucleotides outside the gene matches: 2. Complete variable domain (other parts from reference TRBV7-2 and TRBJ2-3): GAGVSQSPSNKVTEKGKDVELRCDPISGHTALYWYRQSLGQGLEFLIYFQGNSAPDKSGLPSDRFSAERTGGSVSTLTIQRTQQEDSAVYLCASSLSRGGTDTQYFGPGTRLTVL.

V is TRBV2 and J is TRBJ1-5; D gene ambiguous. V was clipped by 1 base and J by 3 bases, with 10 bases between them. This CDR3 comprises 15 residues. Per the germline V gene, CDR1 is SNHLY and CDR2 is FYNNEI. CDR3 sequence reads: CASSEEGTVNQPQHF. The CDR3 DNA follows: TGTGCCAGCAGTGAAGAAGGTACCGTCAATCAGCCCCAGCATTTT.

This clone appeared once. The chain has TRBV5-1 and TRBJ2-4; a weak D match, TRBD2 (6 bases). Between the trimmed V and J ends, which lost 3 bases and 10 bases, there was a span of 17 bases. CDR1 is SGHRS, CDR2 YFSETQ, per germline. The CDR3 covers 14 residues. The CDR3 DNA sequence: TGCGCCAGCAGCTGGGAGGCGACTCGCAATATTCAGTACTTC. This sequence encodes CASSWEATRNIQYF.

V is TRBV18 and J is TRBJ2-2; the match to TRBD1 covers 8 bases. The germline CDR1 and CDR2 sequences are KGHSH and LQKENI. J lost 4 bases, V lost 3 bases, and 4 bases had no gene match. The CDR3 covers 15 residues. DNA for the CDR3: TGTGCCAGCTCACCGGACAGGGTTGGCACCGGGGAGCTGTTTTTT. Translation gives CASSPDRVGTGELFF.

The rearrangement links TRBV7-3 to TRBJ2-1, with D possibly TRBD1 on 6 matching bases. The germline gives CDR1 SGHTA, CDR2 FQGTGA. This CDR3 has 13 residues. V was cut by 5 bases and J by 8 bases, with 13 bases left in between. The CDR3 sequence: CASSHRAGDEQFF. CDR3 nucleotide sequence: TGTGCCAGCAGCCACAGGGCAGGGGATGAGCAGTTCTTC.

The gene calls are TRBV10-2 and TRBJ1-2; D might be TRBD1 (6 bases). The germline gives CDR1 WSHSY, CDR2 SAAADI. Between the trimmed V and J ends, which lost 6 bases and 4 bases, there was a span of 15 bases. The CDR3 runs to 14 residues. In DNA, the CDR3 is TGCGCCAGCAGAGCGTCAGGGGATGGCTATGGCTACACCTTC. Translating it yields CASRASGDGYGYTF.

V and J are TRBV14 and TRBJ2-3; 8 bases agree with TRBD2. This CDR3 comprises 15 residues. Trimming removed 4 bases from V and 4 bases from J; junction bases left unmatched: 7. Germline V gene data show CDR1 as SGHDN and CDR2 as FVKESK. For the CDR3, the DNA is TGTGCCAGCAGCCGGACTGCGGGGGGTCCAGATACGCAGTATTTT. Translation: CASSRTAGGPDTQYF.

The V gene is TRBV5-4, the J gene TRBJ2-7, with TRBD2 identical over 11 bases. The CDR3 sequence is 15 residues long. V was pared by 0 bases and J by 3 bases, with 2 bases of the junction left unmatched. Germline values: CDR1 SGHNT, CDR2 YYREEE (reference sequence). CDR3 loop: CASSLGGLAGYEQYV. The CDR3 nucleotides read TGTGCCAGCAGCTTGGGTGGACTAGCGGGCTACGAGCAGTACGTC.

The rearrangement joins TRBV18 to TRBJ1-1; TRBD1 might be the D (5 bases). This CDR3 has 13 amino acids. Germline values: CDR1 KGHSH, CDR2 LQKENI. Deletions cut 4 bases from V and 4 bases from J, with 10 bases between. The CDR3, as DNA: TGTGCCAGCTCACGGGACGGAGGCACTGAAGCTTTCTTT. Translating gives CASSRDGGTEAFF. Combining the CDR3 with reference TRBV18 and TRBJ1-1 gives the whole variable domain NAGVMQNPRHLVRRRGQEARLRCSPMKGHSHVYWYRQLPEEGLKFMVYLQKENIIDESGMPKERFSAEFPKEGPSILRIQQVVRGDSAAYFCASSRDGGTEAFFGQGTRLTVV.

The CDR3 region is CASSQGGNEKLFF. The CDR3 coding sequence is TGCGCCAGCAGCCAAGGGGGGAATGAAAAACTGTTTTTT. This chain uses TRBV4-1 with TRBJ1-4; tentatively, D is TRBD1 (5 bases). The germline V and J ends were trimmed by 1 base and 5 bases, with 5 bases remaining between them. The CDR3 extends over 13 amino acids. The germline CDR1 and CDR2 sequences are MGHRA and YSYEKL.

This clone occurred once. This chain joins TRBV10-3 and TRBJ2-5; 12 nucleotides agree with TRBD1. Germline loops: CDR1 ENHRY, CDR2 SYGVKD. J lost 4 bases, V lost 4 bases, and 4 bases had no gene match. The length of the CDR3 is 15 residues. The CDR3 DNA is TGTGCCATCAGTGCGGGACAGGGGGCCGGAGAGACCCAGTACTTC. Residues: CAISAGQGAGETQYF.

The gene calls are TRBV7-8 and TRBJ1-2; possible D gene TRBD1, 5 bases. CDR3 length: 13 amino acids. Germline-derived CDR1 and CDR2 are SGHVS and FQNEAQ. With 5 bases removed from V and 0 bases from J, the gap between germline ends came to 7 bases. CDR3 DNA: TGTGCCAGCAGCCCGGACACTAACTATGGCTACACCTTC. It specifies CASSPDTNYGYTF.

The rearrangement uses TRBV3-1 (or the pseudogene TRBV3-2) and TRBJ2-2, with TRBD1 matching 9 bases. The CDR3 sequence is 19 residues long. CDR1 is LGHDT, CDR2 YNNKEL, per germline (reference sequence). Unmatched junction bases numbered 18, after V lost 4 bases and J lost 6 bases. CDR3 DNA: TGTGCCAGCAGCCTTGAGACAGGGGGTGCTTTTAAGGGGTCCGGGGAGCTGTTTTTT. It translates to CASSLETGGAFKGSGELFF.

J is TRBJ1-6 and V is TRBV7-8; 7 nucleotides align to TRBD1. V lost 3 bases to trimming and J lost 10 bases; unmatched junction nucleotides: 12. Germline V CDR1 and CDR2: SGHVS, FQNEAQ. The CDR3 contains 16 residues. CDR3 nucleotide sequence: TGTGCCAGCAGCTTCATCTTTACAGGGGCCCAGTCACCCCTCCACTTT. This encodes CASSFIFTGAQSPLHF.

There are a few counts of this clone. This rearrangement joins TRBV9 to TRBJ2-2; D unclear. Germline V lookup: CDR1 SGDLS, CDR2 YYNGEE. Trimming pared 3 bases from V and 0 bases from J, leaving 9 bases between. This CDR3 is built from 15 residues. The CDR3 bases are TGTGCCAGCAGCGGTATAGGGCCGAACACCGGGGAGCTGTTTTTT. Protein sequence: CASSGIGPNTGELFF.

This clone was observed a few times. This chain links TRBV7-2 with TRBJ2-5; possible D gene TRBD2, 6 bases. CDR1 SGHTA and CDR2 FQGNSA come from the germline V gene. CDR3 size: 15 residues. Trimming stripped 3 bases from V and 6 bases from J, with 17 bases between. CDR3 loop: CASSFAGPAGKTQYF. Here the CDR3 DNA reads TGTGCCAGCAGCTTTGCGGGGCCGGCGGGGAAGACCCAGTACTTC. Variable domain in full (rest from reference TRBV7-2 and TRBJ2-5): GAGVSQSPSNKVTEKGKDVELRCDPISGHTALYWYRQSLGQGLEFLIYFQGNSAPDKSGLPSDRFSAERTGGSVSTLTIQRTQQEDSAVYLCASSFAGPAGKTQYFGPGTRLLVL.

This rearrangement joins TRBV6-5 to TRBJ2-3; D perhaps matches TRBD2 (5 bases). CDR1 and CDR2 from the germline V gene are MNHEY and SVGAGI. V lost 4 bases and J lost 6, with 17 bases in between. There are 15 residues in the CDR3. In DNA, the CDR3 is TGTGCCAGCAGTTTAGGGCGGAGGTACGGGGATACGCAGTATTTT. Its protein product is CASSLGRRYGDTQYF.

This chain links TRBV19 with TRBJ1-6; 7 nucleotides match TRBD1. Germline values: CDR1 LNHDA, CDR2 SQIVND (reference sequence). Trimming at V came to 6 bases and at J to 10 bases, leaving 6 bases not matched to a gene. The CDR3 has 13 amino acids. The CDR3 is CASRRQGESPLHF. CDR3 coding DNA: TGTGCCAGTAGGCGACAGGGCGAATCACCCCTCCACTTT.

This sequence joins TRBV12-3 or TRBV12-4 and TRBJ1-6; maybe TRBD1 (5 bases). V dropped 9 bases and J dropped 6 bases, with 12 bases sitting between them. The CDR3 length is 13 residues. The CDR3 loop reads CASKRGSNSPLHF. CDR3 DNA sequence: TGTGCCAGTAAGAGGGGATCTAATTCACCCCTCCACTTT.

The genes are TRBV6-2 or TRBV6-3 and TRBJ2-7; D unresolved. Per the germline V gene, CDR1 is MNHEY and CDR2 is SVGEGT. The CDR3 runs 13 residues. V was cut by 2 bases and J by 4 bases, with 9 bases left in between. CDR3 DNA sequence: TGTGCCAGCAGTTACACTCGGATATACGAGCAGTACGTC. Its protein is CASSYTRIYEQYV.

The chain carries TRBV5-1 and TRBJ1-1, with D perhaps matching TRBD1 (5 bases). This CDR3 region has 16 residues. The V end was cut by 0 bases, the J end by 1 base, with 13 bases between. Germline CDR1 SGHRS, CDR2 YFSETQ. In DNA, the CDR3 is TGCGCCAGCAGCTTGGTGGCAGGGTGGACGAACACTGAAGCTTTCTTT. Its protein product is CASSLVAGWTNTEAFF.

The chain recombines TRBV12-3 or TRBV12-4 with TRBJ1-6; D is possibly TRBD1 (5 bases). V shed 6 bases and J shed 9 bases, with 12 bases lying between them. This CDR3 has 13 amino acids. The CDR3 reads CASRATRGSPLHF. The CDR3 DNA follows: TGTGCCAGCAGAGCGACGAGGGGTTCACCCCTCCACTTT.

The chain recombines TRBV10-3 with TRBJ1-2, with 12 nucleotides matching TRBD1. V dropped 7 bases and J dropped 8; count of bases not matched to a gene: 8. CDR3 length equals 14 residues. Germline lookup yields CDR1 ENHRY and CDR2 SYGVKD. The CDR3 nucleotides read TGTGCCATCACCGGGACAGGGGGCGGTCAGGGCTACACCTTC. Amino acid sequence: CAITGTGGGQGYTF.

The rearrangement uses TRBV7-9 and TRBJ1-1; D might be TRBD1 (6 bases). V was shortened by 5 bases and J by 2 bases, with 18 bases between the two germline ends. CDR1 and CDR2 (germline): SEHNR, FQNEAQ (reference sequence). The CDR3 sequence is 16 residues long. CDR3 amino acids: CASSQGTVGRNTEAFF. The CDR3 DNA sequence: TGTGCCAGCAGCCAGGGGACCGTTGGACGCAACACTGAAGCTTTCTTT. The full variable domain, completed using reference TRBV7-9 and TRBJ1-1, is DTGVSQNPRHKITKRGQNVTFRCDPISEHNRLYWYRQTLGQGPEFLTYFQNEAQLEKSRLLSDRFSAERPKGSFSTLEIQRTEQGDSAMYLCASSQGTVGRNTEAFFGQGTRLTVV.

The rearrangement joins TRBV3-1 (or the pseudogene TRBV3-2) to TRBJ2-1, with D possibly matching TRBD1 (5 bases). Trimming cost V 6 bases and J 6 bases, with 12 bases left between them. Per the germline V gene, CDR1 is LGHDT and CDR2 is YNNKEL (reference sequence). The CDR3 has 13 residues. In DNA form, the CDR3 reads TGTGCCAGCAGACTTACCCAGGGCAATGAGCAGTTCTTC. This sequence encodes CASRLTQGNEQFF.

The chain has TRBV6-2 or TRBV6-3 and TRBJ1-5; 7 bases map to TRBD1. V gave up 6 bases and J gave up 6 bases; unmatched junction bases: 5. Germline CDR1 reads MNHEY; CDR2 reads SVGEGT. The CDR3 contains 13 residues. In DNA form, the CDR3 reads TGTGCCAGCAGCGACAGGGAAAGTCAGCCCCAGCATTTT. The encoded protein is CASSDRESQPQHF.

The V gene is TRBV14, the J gene TRBJ1-6, with a tentative D call TRBD1 (5 bases). Trimming removed 0 bases from V and 8 bases from J, with 17 bases in between. Germline assignment: CDR1 SGHDN and CDR2 FVKESK. The CDR3 sequence is 17 residues long. The CDR3 protein is CASSQELGRDVYSPLHF. Written as DNA, the CDR3 is TGTGCCAGCAGCCAAGAGTTGGGCAGGGACGTTTATTCACCCCTCCACTTT.

This clone was recorded once. This chain uses TRBV5-5 with TRBJ2-5; 8 bases are a match to TRBD1. V shed 4 bases, J shed 1 base, and the junction held 9 bases outside the gene matches. The germline gives CDR1 SGHKS, CDR2 YYEKEE (reference sequence). The CDR3 totals 16 residues. The CDR3 loop is CASSPQGALFQETQYF. The CDR3 bases are TGTGCCAGCAGCCCCCAGGGGGCCCTTTTCCAAGAGACCCAGTACTTC.